The rows below give T cell receptor beta chains drawn from one sample of a study of identical twins. TCRdb re-analysed the 5' RACE reads in MiXCR, keeping a single row per CDR3 protein. The sample lists some 710,000 distinct CDR3 sequences, 5.5% to 6.5% seen once, with approximately 2% in the top ten. Material for sequencing was naive T cells sorted from blood. The receptors were sampled from a man between 18 and 29 years old in good health. The CDR3 runs from the conserved cysteine through the conserved F or W. The D gene is left open where the match is weak. The size field is filled for only some rows; it gives once, few, many or a size class.

j_call,v_call,clone_size,d_call,cdr3_aa,cdr3_nt
TRBJ2-2,TRBV27,many,TRBD2,CASSYQRGNTGELFF,TGTGCCAGCAGTTACCAGCGGGGTAACACCGGGGAGCTGTTTTTT
TRBJ1-1,TRBV5-1,few,.,CASSLVAGLNTEAFF,TGCGCCAGCAGCTTGGTAGCGGGGTTGAACACTGAAGCTTTCTTT
TRBJ2-5,TRBV12-3/TRBV12-4,many,TRBD2,CASSPRRLAGAYETQYF,TGTGCCAGCAGTCCCCGGCGACTAGCGGGAGCTTACGAGACCCAGTACTTC
TRBJ2-5,TRBV7-9,few,TRBD1,CASSLSGQGQETQYF,TGTGCCAGCAGCTTATCCGGACAGGGTCAAGAGACCCAGTACTTC
TRBJ2-1,TRBV30,many,TRBD1,CAWSSGTGDNEQFF,TGTGCCTGGAGTTCTGGGACAGGGGACAATGAGCAGTTCTTC
TRBJ2-2,TRBV6-6,many,TRBD2,CASGRGGELFF,TGTGCCAGCGGGAGGGGCGGGGAGCTGTTTTTT
TRBJ2-7,TRBV10-3,many,.,CAISESTGISYEQYF,TGTGCCATCAGTGAGTCCACAGGGATTTCCTACGAGCAGTACTTC
TRBJ2-5,TRBV6-5,many,.,CASSYSILQETQYF,TGTGCCAGCAGTTACTCGATTCTCCAAGAGACCCAGTACTTC
TRBJ2-2,TRBV10-3,many,.,CAIRRLTDTGELFF,TGTGCCATCAGACGATTAACAGACACCGGGGAGCTGTTTTTT
TRBJ2-5,TRBV7-9,many,.,CASSLATLLGLQETQYF,TGTGCCAGCAGCTTAGCTACGCTACTAGGGCTACAAGAGACCCAGTACTTC
TRBJ2-1,TRBV20-1,many,TRBD2,CSARVRGRVNEQFF,TGCAGTGCTAGAGTCCGCGGGAGAGTCAATGAGCAGTTCTTC
TRBJ2-3,TRBV10-3,many,.,CAISPQGRLDTQYF,TGTGCCATCAGCCCACAGGGGAGGCTGGATACGCAGTATTTT
TRBJ1-6,TRBV3-1,few,.,CASKDGNSPLHF,TGTGCCAGCAAGGACGGTAATTCACCCCTCCACTTT
TRBJ2-3,TRBV7-2,few,.,CASSLEEGGSTDTQYF,TGTGCCAGCAGCTTAGAAGAGGGCGGAAGCACAGATACGCAGTATTTT
TRBJ1-1,TRBV7-8,.,.,CASSPGDAGTEAFF,TGTGCCAGCAGCCCCGGAGACGCGGGGACTGAAGCTTTCTTT
TRBJ1-1,TRBV6-5,many,.,CASSYGSNTEAFF,TGTGCCAGCAGTTATGGGTCGAACACTGAAGCTTTCTTT
TRBJ2-1,TRBV6-5,few,.,CASSFPGGRANEQFF,TGTGCCAGCAGTTTCCCCGGGGGAAGGGCCAATGAGCAGTTCTTC
TRBJ1-2,TRBV7-8,few,.,CASSVGPNYGYTF,TGTGCCAGCAGCGTGGGCCCAAACTATGGCTACACCTTC
TRBJ1-2,TRBV5-1,many,.,CASSLGRELSWHYGYTF,TGCGCCAGCAGCTTGGGACGGGAACTATCGTGGCACTATGGCTACACCTTC
TRBJ1-1,TRBV5-5,many,TRBD1,CASSPQLRTGSAFF,TGTGCCAGCAGTCCGCAGTTGCGGACAGGTTCGGCTTTCTTT
TRBJ2-5,TRBV5-8,.,.,CASSRTTYSDF,TGTGCCAGCAGCCGTACCACTTACAGTGACTTC
TRBJ2-2,TRBV12-3/TRBV12-4,.,.,CASSLAETLTGELFF,TGTGCCAGCAGTTTAGCCGAGACCCTCACCGGGGAGCTGTTTTTT
TRBJ2-2,TRBV27,.,TRBD2,CASSAGTSGIGELFF,TGTGCCAGCAGTGCCGGGACTAGCGGGATTGGGGAGCTGTTTTTT
TRBJ2-2,TRBV6-1,.,.,CASQGGGNTGELFF,TGTGCCAGCCAAGGGGGGGGGAACACCGGGGAGCTGTTTTTT
TRBJ1-2,TRBV12-3/TRBV12-4,many,.,CASLRGGNYGYTF,TGTGCCAGCCTCCGGGGGGGCAACTATGGCTACACCTTC
TRBJ2-3,TRBV29-1,.,.,CSVEPTSTISTDTQYF,TGCAGCGTTGAACCAACCTCCACAATTAGCACAGATACGCAGTATTTT
TRBJ1-4,TRBV27,many,.,CASRPHLRGDGEKLFF,TGTGCCAGCAGACCCCACCTTAGGGGGGATGGTGAAAAACTGTTTTTT
TRBJ1-1,TRBV6-5,.,.,CASSYTSQGGAFF,TGTGCCAGCAGTTACACTTCCCAGGGTGGAGCTTTCTTT
TRBJ2-1,TRBV6-2/TRBV6-3,many,TRBD2,CASSYSVLASGRGFYNEQFF,TGTGCCAGCAGTTACTCGGTCTTGGCTAGCGGGAGAGGTTTCTACAATGAGCAGTTCTTC
TRBJ2-3,TRBV5-5,many,.,CASSLGQIDTQYF,TGTGCCAGCAGCTTAGGGCAGATCGATACGCAGTATTTT
TRBJ2-3,TRBV6-2/TRBV6-3,few,.,CASGSQDTQYF,TGTGCCAGCGGGTCACAGGATACGCAGTATTTT
TRBJ2-7,TRBV5-1,many,TRBD2,CASSPRLAGTYEQYF,TGCGCCAGCAGCCCACGACTAGCGGGGACCTACGAGCAGTACTTC
TRBJ2-5,TRBV12-3/TRBV12-4,few,.,CASTSGRRGRGQETQYF,TGTGCCAGCACAAGCGGGAGAAGGGGGCGGGGCCAAGAGACCCAGTACTTC
TRBJ2-1,TRBV12-5,many,.,CASEWSHTYNEQFF,TGTGCTAGTGAGTGGTCCCACACCTACAATGAGCAGTTCTTC
TRBJ1-5,TRBV28,many,.,CASRTAPAGLNQPQHF,TGTGCCAGCAGAACCGCCCCGGCAGGATTGAATCAGCCCCAGCATTTT
TRBJ2-7,TRBV12-3/TRBV12-4,many,.,CASSFGTYEQYF,TGTGCCAGCAGTTTTGGCACCTACGAGCAGTACTTC
TRBJ1-1,TRBV20-1,few,TRBD1,CSARSGQGRTEAFF,TGCAGTGCTCGGAGTGGACAGGGACGCACTGAAGCTTTCTTT
TRBJ2-7,TRBV6-2/TRBV6-3,.,.,CASSYSAPTYEQYF,TGTGCCAGCAGTTACTCGGCTCCTACCTACGAGCAGTACTTC
TRBJ2-1,TRBV11-2,many,.,CASSESGEQFF,TGTGCCAGCAGCGAGAGTGGTGAGCAGTTCTTC
TRBJ2-5,TRBV3-1,few,.,CASSQDPPGDQYF,TGTGCCAGCAGCCAAGATCCCCCAGGTGACCAGTACTTC
TRBJ2-3,TRBV7-2,.,TRBD2,CASSLGVGGTSGGAQYF,TGTGCCAGCAGCTTAGGGGTCGGTGGGACTAGCGGTGGTGCGCAGTATTTT